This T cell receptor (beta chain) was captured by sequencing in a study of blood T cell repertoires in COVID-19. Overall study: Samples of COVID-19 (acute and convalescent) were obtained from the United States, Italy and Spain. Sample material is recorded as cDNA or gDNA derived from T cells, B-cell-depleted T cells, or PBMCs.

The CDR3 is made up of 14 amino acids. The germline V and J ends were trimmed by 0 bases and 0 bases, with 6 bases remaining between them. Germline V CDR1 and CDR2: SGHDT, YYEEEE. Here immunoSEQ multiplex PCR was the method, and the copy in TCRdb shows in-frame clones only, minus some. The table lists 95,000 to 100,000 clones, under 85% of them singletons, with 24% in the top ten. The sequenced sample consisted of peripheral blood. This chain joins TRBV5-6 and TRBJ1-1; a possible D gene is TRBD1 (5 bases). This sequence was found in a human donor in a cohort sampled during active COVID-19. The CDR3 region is CASSLGQMNTEAFF. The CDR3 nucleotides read TGTGCCAGCAGCTTGGGACAGATGAACACTGAAGCTTTCTTT.